Detailed here is one T cell receptor beta chain. This record comes from a study of blood T cell repertoires in COVID-19. Authors' methods: For nucleated cells, counts were estimated from reference gene primer amplification. The repertoire was sequenced with immunoSEQ multiplex PCR; TCRdb's copy has only in-frame clones and lacks some. For V, J and clone size, that table is used; D and trimming come from the DNA. The repertoire holds about 77,000 clones, with 75% to 90% as singletons. The junction had 3 bases not matched to a gene; V was cut back by 4 bases and J by 3 bases. Germline CDR1 is SGHRS and CDR2 is YFSETQ. The CDR3 is made up of 14 amino acids.

The chain is built from TRBV5-1 and TRBJ1-2; 10 bases agree with TRBD1. The receptor's source is a woman in her 70s with acute or convalescent COVID-19. Sequenced input: peripheral blood. CDR3 loop: CASSPGTGDYGYTF. DNA for the CDR3: TGCGCCAGCAGCCCCGGGACAGGGGACTATGGCTACACCTTC.